A single sample gave rise to the 21 T cell receptor beta chains below, sequenced in a study of shared clonotypes between healthy human individuals. The assay was immunoSEQ multiplex PCR, and TCRdb's table has in-frame clones only and misses some. The sample contains approximately 2,000,000 clones, roughly 90% of which appear only once. Sequencing was done on a sample of naive CD4+ T cells from PBMCs. Subset here: CD45RA+ positively selected. The receptor source for this set is a young man in good health. Some clones in this sample may be carry-over from other donors' samples.

The gene calls are TRBV7-3 and TRBJ2-1; maybe TRBD2 (6 bases). The CDR3 is 15 amino acids. Trimming left V 1 base short and J 2 bases short, with 9 bases between. Per germline, CDR1 SGHTA and CDR2 FQGTGA. CDR3 bases: TGTGCCAGCAGCTTAAGAGGGACTCCCTACAATGAGCAGTTCTTC. Residues: CASSLRGTPYNEQFF.

The chain carries TRBV5-1 and TRBJ2-2, with TRBD1 matching over 7 bases. Unmatched junction bases numbered 5, after V lost 4 bases and J lost 5 bases. The V gene's germline CDR1 is SGHRS and CDR2 YFSETQ. CDR3 length equals 14 residues. The CDR3 DNA sequence: TGCGCCAGCAGCCCGGGACAGATAACCGGGGAGCTGTTTTTT. Amino acid sequence: CASSPGQITGELFF.

This clone was detected only once. The chain carries TRBV6-5 and TRBJ2-7; the match to TRBD2 covers 13 bases. Germline V gives CDR1 MNHEY, CDR2 SVGAGI. Trimming at V came to 5 bases and at J to 6 bases, leaving 4 bases not matched to a gene. The CDR3 consists of 14 residues. In DNA, the CDR3 is TGTGCCAGCAGTACCCGGACTAGCGGGAGCGAGCAGTACTTC. It encodes CASSTRTSGSEQYF.

The CDR3 here is CASSGSGTVYEQYF. DNA of the CDR3: TGTGCCAGCAGTGGTAGCGGGACCGTTTACGAGCAGTACTTC. V and J are TRBV27 and TRBJ2-7, with TRBD2 identical over 8 bases. The V gene end was trimmed by 5 bases and the J gene end by 4 bases; junction bases not matched to a gene: 7. CDR1 is MNHEY and CDR2 is SMNVEV in the germline V gene (reference sequence). The CDR3 totals 14 residues.

A remark on this clone: At the DNA level, this CDR3 is encoded by other sequences in the same sample as well. The chain uses TRBV5-1 and TRBJ2-1, with D perhaps given as TRBD1 or TRBD2 (5 bases each). Trimming took 0 bases from V and 0 from J, leaving 10 bases between them. CDR3 size: 16 residues. From germline, CDR1 is SGHRS and CDR2 YFSETQ. The CDR3 sequence is CASSLVAGSSYNEQFF. CDR3 nucleotide sequence: TGCGCCAGCAGCTTGGTGGCAGGGAGCTCCTACAATGAGCAGTTCTTC.

The rearrangement links TRBV10-1 to TRBJ1-1, with D hard to call. The CDR3 totals 13 residues. Germline CDR1 and CDR2: WNHNN and SYGVQD (reference sequence). Trimming removed 4 bases from V and 4 bases from J, with 10 bases in between. CDR3 loop: CASSGEPGTEAFF. The CDR3 DNA follows: TGCGCCAGCAGTGGGGAACCCGGCACTGAAGCTTTCTTT.

A remark on this clone: Other DNA sequences of this sample code for an identical CDR3. The V and J genes are TRBV7-9 and TRBJ2-6; D ambiguous. The V end was cut by 5 bases, the J end by 0 bases, with 8 bases between. Germline CDR1 is SEHNR and CDR2 is FQNEAQ (reference sequence). The CDR3 spans 15 residues. CDR3 coding DNA: TGTGCCAGCAGCCCGAGGATCTCTGGGGCCAACGTCCTGACTTTC. Protein product: CASSPRISGANVLTF.

The gene calls are TRBV7-9 and TRBJ2-5; possibly TRBD2 for D (5 bases). This CDR3 is 15 amino acids long. CDR1 and CDR2 from the germline V gene are SEHNR and FQNEAQ (reference sequence). V was trimmed by 6 bases and J by 1 base, leaving 15 bases between them. CDR3 residues: CASSPGSPVQETQYF. The DNA of the CDR3 is TGTGCCAGCAGTCCGGGAAGTCCCGTCCAAGAGACCCAGTACTTC.

This chain connects TRBV9 to TRBJ2-7; 7 bases line up with TRBD1. Germline V gives CDR1 SGDLS, CDR2 YYNGEE. The CDR3 has 15 amino acids. Unmatched junction bases numbered 11, after V lost 4 bases and J lost 4 bases. CDR3 amino acids: CASSFRTGPPYEQYF. The CDR3 nucleotides are TGTGCCAGCAGCTTTCGGACAGGTCCACCTTACGAGCAGTACTTC. The full variable domain, in which reference TRBV9 and TRBJ2-7 provide the parts outside the CDR3, is DSGVTQTPKHLITATGQRVTLRCSPRSGDLSVYWYQQSLDQGLQFLIQYYNGEERAKGNILERFSAQQFPDLHSELNLSSLELGDSALYFCASSFRTGPPYEQYFGPGTRLTVT.

The chain recombines TRBV27 with TRBJ2-7, with 10 bases that match TRBD1. Trimming removed 6 bases from V and 0 bases from J; junction bases left unmatched: 5. Germline CDR1 MNHEY, CDR2 SMNVEV (reference sequence). The CDR3 loop spans 15 amino acids. The CDR3 reads CASRLDRGYSYEQYF. Written as DNA, the CDR3 is TGTGCCAGCAGGCTGGACAGGGGGTACTCCTACGAGCAGTACTTC.

The gene calls are TRBV28 and TRBJ1-3; D possibly corresponds to TRBD1 (5 bases). CDR1 and CDR2 (germline): MDHEN, SYDVKM. V gave up 5 bases and J gave up 0 bases, with 14 bases separating them. This CDR3 spans 16 amino acids. The CDR3 region has the DNA TGTGCCAGCAGTGAGACAGCTTTGAGCTCTGGAAACACCATATATTTT. This encodes CASSETALSSGNTIYF.

This chain links TRBV2 with TRBJ2-3; tentative D call: TRBD2 (5 bases). From germline, CDR1 is SNHLY and CDR2 FYNNEI. V was cut by 6 bases and J by 6 bases, with 13 bases left in between. The CDR3 is 13 amino acids. CDR3 loop: CASRLERVDTQYF. CDR3 bases: TGTGCCAGCAGACTAGAGAGGGTGGATACGCAGTATTTT. The variable domain in full, completed from reference TRBV2 and TRBJ2-3, reads EPEVTQTPSHQVTQMGQEVILRCVPISNHLYFYWYRQILGQKVEFLVSFYNNEISEKSEIFDDQFSVERPDGSNFTLKIRSTKLEDSAMYFCASRLERVDTQYFGPGTRLTVL.

The chain uses TRBV11-2 and TRBJ1-6; D perhaps matches TRBD1 (5 bases). V lost 5 bases to trimming and J lost 2 bases, with 13 bases between them. The CDR3 contains 16 residues. Per the germline V gene, CDR1 is SGHAT and CDR2 is FQNNGV. CDR3 coding DNA: TGTGCCAGCAGCCCCGTCAAGGGGCCCTATAATTCACCCCTCCACTTT. It yields the protein CASSPVKGPYNSPLHF.

The gene calls are TRBV7-9 and TRBJ2-1; 11 bases map to TRBD2. Germline V gene data show CDR1 as SEHNR and CDR2 as FQNEAQ (reference sequence). The CDR3 is made up of 17 amino acids. V lost 4 bases, J lost 2 bases, and 7 bases stayed unmatched. CDR3 coding DNA: TGTGCCAGCAGCTCAAGACTAGCGGGAAGGGCCTACAATGAGCAGTTCTTC. Amino acid sequence: CASSSRLAGRAYNEQFF.

The V and J genes are TRBV11-2 and TRBJ2-2; D perhaps matches TRBD2 (6 bases). V lost 5 bases and J 2 bases, leaving 12 bases between the germline ends. Germline CDR1 is SGHAT and CDR2 is FQNNGV. The CDR3 sequence is 15 residues long. The CDR3 spells CASSAIGTNTGELFF. The CDR3 bases are TGTGCCAGCAGCGCTATAGGGACTAACACCGGGGAGCTGTTTTTT.

This chain joins TRBV11-2 and TRBJ2-7, with D possibly TRBD2 on 5 matching bases. CDR1 and CDR2 (germline): SGHAT, FQNNGV. The V end was cut by 3 bases, the J end by 2 bases, with 14 bases between. The length of the CDR3 is 15 residues. In DNA, the CDR3 is TGTGCCAGCAGCTTGCTAGTTCGGGGAGCCTACGAGCAGTACTTC. The encoded protein is CASSLLVRGAYEQYF.

This chain links TRBV28 with TRBJ2-7, with TRBD2 matching over 14 bases. CDR1 and CDR2 from the germline V gene are MDHEN and SYDVKM. There are 16 residues in the CDR3. The trim removed 5 bases at V and 0 bases at J, leaving 3 bases unmatched. CDR3 bases: TGTGCCAGCAGTCAGGGGACTAGCGGGAGCTCCTACGAGCAGTACTTC. Protein: CASSQGTSGSSYEQYF.

For this clone: The same CDR3 can be traced to other DNA sequences in this sample. V and J are TRBV28 and TRBJ1-4; TRBD1 might be the D (5 bases). The CDR3 totals 14 residues. Per the germline V gene, CDR1 is MDHEN and CDR2 is SYDVKM. Trimming stripped 4 bases from V and 4 bases from J, with 10 bases between. The DNA of the CDR3 is TGTGCCAGCAGTTCGGGGGGTGGTAATGAAAAACTGTTTTTT. It encodes CASSSGGGNEKLFF.

This chain connects TRBV30 to TRBJ2-3; D gene uncertain. The germline CDR1 and CDR2 sequences are GTSNPN and SVGIG (reference sequence). V was cut by 0 bases and J by 3 bases, with 16 bases left in between. This CDR3 is built from 16 residues. CDR3 in DNA: TGTGCCTGGAGTGTAGGTGTCAGTGGCCGGACAGATACGCAGTATTTT. This sequence encodes CAWSVGVSGRTDTQYF.

The chain employs TRBV13 and TRBJ2-7; TRBD2 is a possible D gene (6 bases). Germline CDR1 PRHDT, CDR2 FYEKMQ (reference sequence). The CDR3 sequence is 15 residues long. V lost 0 bases, J lost 4 bases, and 13 bases lay in between. In DNA form, the CDR3 reads TGTGCCAGCAGCTTAGGGGGAGGAGGGGTATACGAGCAGTACTTC. Translating gives CASSLGGGGVYEQYF.

The DNA for the CDR3 is TGTGCCAGCAGTCGTCTAGCCTACAATGAGCAGTTCTTC. Translated, it gives CASSRLAYNEQFF. The chain couples TRBV28 to TRBJ2-1; D gene uncertain. Germline V gene data show CDR1 as MDHEN and CDR2 as SYDVKM. The CDR3 has 13 amino acids. Trimming removed 5 bases at V and 2 bases at J, with 7 bases between.